This T cell receptor beta chain was observed in a study of cytomegalovirus exposure and HLA in healthy donors. This CDR3 region has 15 residues. The germline gives CDR1 SGHRS, CDR2 YFSETQ. The V and J ends lost 1 base and 7 bases, in that order; junction bases with no gene match: 11. PCR amplification relied on 60 Vbeta primers (plus 13 Jbeta primers). Clones were read by immunoSEQ multiplex PCR, and TCRdb kept only the in-frame ones, dropping some. The sample has around 150,000 clones; 70% to 90% are singletons. The source of this sequence is a man aged 18 to 30 in good health and CMV-seropositive. The sequenced sample consisted of PBMCs. V and J are TRBV5-1 and TRBJ2-7; 7 bases agree with TRBD1. The CDR3, as DNA: TGCGCCAGCAGCTTGACCCCGGGGACAGTCTATGAGCAGTACTTC. It translates to CASSLTPGTVYEQYF.